The 13 T cell receptor beta chains below were found in one sample sequenced in a study of T cell responses to AZD1222 COVID-19 vaccine. The repertoire was sequenced with immunoSEQ multiplex PCR; TCRdb's copy has only in-frame clones and lacks some. The sample gives 90,000 to 110,000 clones, around nine tenths of which show up once; over 15% is in the top ten. The specimen comprised peripheral blood, sampled on day 0 of AZD1222 vaccination. All receptors derive from an adult in good health.

The chain combines TRBV5-1 with TRBJ1-2; D remains unclear. The length of the CDR3 is 14 residues. Trimming cost V 0 bases and J 5 bases, with 11 bases left between them. Germline CDR1 SGHRS, CDR2 YFSETQ. In DNA form, the CDR3 reads TGCGCCAGCAGCTTGGCCTTGGCCGATTATGGCTACACCTTC. Its protein product is CASSLALADYGYTF. Using reference TRBV5-1 and TRBJ1-2 for the parts outside the CDR3, the full variable domain is KAGVTQTPRYLIKTRGQQVTLSCSPISGHRSVSWYQQTPGQGLQFLFEYFSETQRNKGNFPGRFSGRQFSNSRSEMNVSTLELGDSALYLCASSLALADYGYTFGSGTRLTVV.

V usage is TRBV19 and J usage is TRBJ1-2, with no clear D. CDR1 is LNHDA and CDR2 is SQIVND in the germline V gene (reference sequence). CDR3 length: 16 amino acids. Trimming stripped 3 bases from V and 0 bases from J, with 14 bases between. The CDR3 spells CASSISRREANYGYTF. The CDR3 DNA is TGTGCCAGTAGTATCTCTAGGAGGGAAGCTAACTATGGCTACACCTTC.

In its sample, this clone was seen a few times. The chain recombines TRBV14 with TRBJ2-1; tentatively, D is TRBD1 or TRBD2 (6 bases each). CDR3 length: 17 amino acids. The V gene lost 0 bases and the J gene lost 2 bases, with 14 bases spanning the gap. The germline CDR1 and CDR2 sequences are SGHDN and FVKESK. CDR3 bases: TGTGCCAGCAGCCAAGAGATGAGGGGGGCGACCTACAATGAGCAGTTCTTC. Translating it yields CASSQEMRGATYNEQFF.

The rearrangement joins TRBV6-2 or TRBV6-3 to TRBJ1-3; D is perhaps TRBD1 (6 bases). The germline V and J ends were trimmed by 6 bases and 0 bases, with 12 bases remaining between them. The V gene's germline CDR1 is MNHEY and CDR2 SVGEGT. The CDR3 has 15 residues. The CDR3 loop reads CASSPTGSSGNTIYF. The CDR3 DNA follows: TGTGCCAGCAGCCCAACAGGGAGCTCTGGAAACACCATATATTTT.

V gene TRBV28 combines with J gene TRBJ1-6; tentatively, D is TRBD1 (5 bases). The CDR3 covers 18 residues. Germline loops: CDR1 MDHEN, CDR2 SYDVKM. The ends were cut back, 1 base at V and 0 bases at J, with 13 bases in the middle. The CDR3 is CASSLYEGLSSYNSPLHF. CDR3 coding DNA: TGTGCCAGCAGTTTATATGAGGGGCTAAGCTCCTATAATTCACCCCTCCACTTT. Full variable domain (missing parts from reference TRBV28 and TRBJ1-6): DVKVTQSSRYLVKRTGEKVFLECVQDMDHENMFWYRQDPGLGLRLIYFSYDVKMKEKGDIPEGYSVSREKKERFSLILESASTNQTSMYLCASSLYEGLSSYNSPLHFGNGTRLTVT.

The chain has TRBV18 and TRBJ1-2; D is perhaps TRBD1 (5 bases). V was cut by 3 bases and J by 0 bases, with 8 bases left in between. Germline-derived CDR1 and CDR2 are KGHSH and LQKENI. The CDR3 runs to 14 residues. The CDR3 DNA reads TGTGCCAGCTCACCGGGACCTTCTAACTATGGCTACACCTTC. Protein sequence: CASSPGPSNYGYTF.

This clone was picked up one time. The CDR3 bases are TGCGCCAGCAGCCAAGGCCTTCAGGCGGGACTAGGGGGCCGGGAGCAGTACTTC. Amino acid sequence: CASSQGLQAGLGGREQYF. The chain recombines TRBV4-3 with TRBJ2-7; TRBD2 might be the D (8 bases). This CDR3 has 18 residues. The germline CDR1 and CDR2 sequences are LGHNA and YSLEER. V was cut by 1 base and J by 7 bases, with 26 bases left in between.

This clone was picked up a small number of times. The chain has TRBV7-8 and TRBJ2-3, with D uncertain. Trimming took off 5 bases at V and 7 bases at J, with 7 bases between the two ends. The CDR3 sequence is 11 residues long. Germline CDR1 reads SGHVS; CDR2 reads FQNEAQ. The CDR3 region is CASSEANTQYF. In DNA form, the CDR3 reads TGTGCCAGCAGCGAGGCAAATACGCAGTATTTT.

The chain recombines TRBV11-3 with TRBJ2-3, with 8 bases identical to TRBD1. The CDR3 spans 15 residues. From germline, CDR1 is SGHNT and CDR2 YENEEA. Unmatched junction bases numbered 2, after V lost 2 bases and J lost 1 base. The CDR3 region is CASSLLGQGTDTQYF. DNA of the CDR3: TGTGCCAGCAGCTTATTGGGACAGGGCACAGATACGCAGTATTTT.

The genes are TRBV29-1 and TRBJ1-2; tentative D call: TRBD1 (5 bases). Looked up from germline, CDR1 is SQVTM and CDR2 is ANQGSEA. The CDR3 consists of 10 residues. V lost 3 bases and J 8 bases, leaving 7 bases between the germline ends. CDR3: CSVDGDGYTF. CDR3 in DNA: TGCAGCGTTGACGGGGACGGCTACACCTTC.

The V call is TRBV7-9, the J call TRBJ2-7; D is possibly TRBD1 or TRBD2 (5 bases each). CDR3 length equals 15 residues. The V end lost 0 bases, the J end lost 5 bases, and 14 bases lay between the germline ends. The germline V gene encodes CDR1 SEHNR and CDR2 FQNEAQ (reference sequence). CDR3 nucleotides: TGTGCCAGCAGCTTAGCTATAGGACGAGGGGACGAGCAGTACGTC. This codes for CASSLAIGRGDEQYV.

The chain couples TRBV3-1 (or the pseudogene TRBV3-2) to TRBJ1-2; TRBD1 is a possible D gene (5 bases). Germline loops: CDR1 LGHDT, CDR2 YNNKEL (reference sequence). The V end was cut by 4 bases, the J end by 6 bases, with 12 bases between. The CDR3 contains 13 residues. CDR3 in amino acids: CASSLQKGDGYTF. CDR3 sequence (DNA): TGTGCCAGCAGCCTTCAGAAAGGGGATGGCTACACCTTC.

The chain joins TRBV10-3 to TRBJ2-3, with D perhaps TRBD2 (6 bases). Germline CDR1 is ENHRY and CDR2 is SYGVKD. Trimming took off 10 bases at V and 0 bases at J, with 14 bases between the two ends. CDR3 length: 14 amino acids. For the CDR3, the DNA is TGTGCCACCACTGGCGGGACTAGCACAGATACGCAGTATTTT. Protein product: CATTGGTSTDTQYF.